Each of the 25 T cell receptor beta chains below was sequenced from the same sample in a study of siplizumab effects on memory and regulatory T cells. The assay was immunoSEQ multiplex PCR, and TCRdb's table has in-frame clones only and misses some. Of around 100,000 clones listed, around 90% are singletons. Source material: CD4+ T cells sorted from blood. All receptors come from a human donor in good health.

J is TRBJ2-3 and V is TRBV11-3, with 9 bases that match TRBD2. The CDR3 contains 15 residues. Germline V gene sequence: CDR1 SGHNT, CDR2 YENEEA. Germline trimming cut 2 bases from V and 3 bases from J; bases unmatched to any gene: 3. The CDR3 DNA is TGTGCCAGCAGCTTATTTCTAGCGGGAACAGATACGCAGTATTTT. This gives the protein CASSLFLAGTDTQYF.

The V gene is TRBV5-1, the J gene TRBJ2-3; 7 nucleotides align to TRBD2. This CDR3 has 16 amino acids. Germline assignment: CDR1 SGHRS and CDR2 YFSETQ. V dropped 5 bases and J dropped 1; count of bases not matched to a gene: 10. The CDR3 DNA reads TGCGCCAGCAGGTCGTTATTGGCGGGGGGCACAGATACGCAGTATTTT. This codes for CASRSLLAGGTDTQYF.

This sequence joins TRBV6-1 and TRBJ1-5, with D tentatively TRBD1 (5 bases). This CDR3 is built from 15 residues. Trimming pared 4 bases from V and 6 bases from J, leaving 16 bases between. Germline V gene lookup returns CDR1 MNHNS and CDR2 SASEGT. The CDR3 DNA follows: TGTGCCAGCAGTGGGGCCAGGGAGGGGAGTCAGCCCCAGCATTTT. It codes for CASSGAREGSQPQHF.

The chain couples TRBV2 to TRBJ2-7; no firm D call. Germline CDR1 reads SNHLY; CDR2 reads FYNNEI. The CDR3 contains 15 residues. The V end was cut by 7 bases, the J end by 2 bases, with 18 bases between. CDR3 amino acids: CASNDDFGRTYEQYF. For the CDR3, the DNA is TGTGCCAGCAATGACGATTTCGGGCGGACCTACGAGCAGTACTTC.

This chain links TRBV7-2 with TRBJ2-1, with TRBD2 as a possible D gene (7 bases). Germline V lookup: CDR1 SGHTA, CDR2 FQGNSA. Trimming took 5 bases from V and 5 from J, leaving 16 bases between them. The length of the CDR3 is 15 residues. Here the CDR3 reads CASSPPTGGHNEQFF. CDR3 DNA sequence: TGTGCCAGCAGCCCGCCGACCGGGGGGCACAATGAGCAGTTCTTC.

V gene TRBV9 combines with J gene TRBJ2-2; the match to TRBD1 covers 10 bases. Germline V gene sequence: CDR1 SGDLS, CDR2 YYNGEE. The trim removed 4 bases at V and 5 bases at J, leaving 5 bases unmatched. This CDR3 has 15 residues. CDR3 region: CASSIRTGGTGELFF. As DNA, the CDR3 is TGTGCCAGCAGCATTCGGACAGGGGGGACCGGGGAGCTGTTTTTT.

J is TRBJ2-3 and V is TRBV9, with 8 bases identical to TRBD2. This CDR3 is 16 amino acids long. Germline assignment: CDR1 SGDLS and CDR2 YYNGEE. V gave up 0 bases and J gave up 2 bases; unmatched junction bases: 5. Written as DNA, the CDR3 is TGTGCCAGCAGCGTAGTCGGGGGGGCAACCACAGATACGCAGTATTTT. The encoded protein is CASSVVGGATTDTQYF.

The gene calls are TRBV18 and TRBJ1-6, with 10 bases identical to TRBD1. The V and J ends lost 2 bases and 9 bases, in that order; junction bases with no gene match: 4. Germline CDR1 is KGHSH and CDR2 is LQKENI. The CDR3 consists of 15 residues. CDR3 sequence reads: CASSPATGGFSPLHF. For the CDR3, the DNA is TGTGCCAGCTCACCAGCGACAGGGGGCTTTTCACCCCTCCACTTT.

V usage is TRBV12-5 and J usage is TRBJ2-7; D possibly matches TRBD1 or TRBD2 (5 bases each). Per germline, CDR1 LGHNT and CDR2 FRNRAP. The V and J ends lost 10 bases and 3 bases respectively, with 22 bases between them. The CDR3 consists of 15 residues. The CDR3 here is CATTRGAQLVYEQYF. CDR3 coding DNA: TGTGCTACAACTAGGGGTGCCCAGCTGGTCTACGAGCAGTACTTC.

The V call is TRBV9, the J call TRBJ2-5, with 9 bases fitting TRBD2. The CDR3 contains 15 residues. The germline V gene has CDR1 SGDLS and CDR2 YYNGEE. V dropped 1 base and J dropped 4; count of bases not matched to a gene: 5. As DNA, the CDR3 is TGTGCCAGCAGCGTACTGCCAGCGGGGGGAGAGACCCAGTACTTC. It translates to CASSVLPAGGETQYF.

The chain combines TRBV7-6 with TRBJ1-2, with D perhaps TRBD1 (6 bases). CDR3 size: 14 residues. Germline loops: CDR1 SGHVS, CDR2 FNYEAQ. Trimming pared 5 bases from V and 6 bases from J, leaving 16 bases between. This chain's CDR3 is CASSLNRELDGYTF. CDR3 in DNA: TGTGCCAGCAGCCTTAACAGGGAATTAGATGGCTACACCTTC. The variable domain in full, with the rest retrieved from reference TRBV7-6 and TRBJ1-2, is GAGVSQSPRYKVTKRGQDVALRCDPISGHVSLYWYRQALGQGPEFLTYFNYEAQQDKSGLPNDRFSAERPEGSISTLTIQRTEQRDSAMYRCASSLNRELDGYTFGSGTRLTVV.

This clone has a handful of counts. The V call is TRBV1, the J call TRBJ2-3; TRBD2, the table's D call, was not compared with the DNA. TRBV1 is flagged as a pseudogene. CDR3 length: 18 residues. In DNA form, the CDR3 reads TGCACCAGCAGCCAAGATTCGGCTAGCGGGGGGGCCACAGATACGCAGTATTTT. Translated: CTSSQDSASGGATDTQYF.

V usage is TRBV7-9 and J usage is TRBJ2-5; no clear D. Trimming stripped 1 base from V and 7 bases from J, with 7 bases between. Germline loops: CDR1 SEHNR, CDR2 FQNEAQ (reference sequence). The CDR3 contains 12 residues. The CDR3 spells CASSLEGGTQYF. The CDR3 bases are TGTGCCAGCAGCTTAGAGGGTGGGACCCAGTACTTC.

In DNA, the CDR3 is TGCAGCGTTTGGAGTAGCTCCTACGAGCAGTACTTC. Protein: CSVWSSSYEQYF. This chain connects TRBV29-1 to TRBJ2-7; D unclear. In germline, CDR1 is SQVTM, CDR2 ANQGSEA. V shed 5 bases and J shed 0 bases, with 8 bases lying between them. CDR3 size: 12 residues.

The CDR3 DNA reads TGTGCCAGCAGCTTCGAGACAGGGGGCGGAGAGCAGTACTTC. Translation: CASSFETGGGEQYF. The gene calls are TRBV7-9 and TRBJ2-7; 10 bases are a match to TRBD1. The germline V gene has CDR1 SEHNR and CDR2 FQNEAQ (reference sequence). V dropped 3 bases and J dropped 7; count of bases not matched to a gene: 6. The CDR3 is 14 residues long.

The CDR3 nucleotides read TGTGCCAGCAGCCGGGTCGGAAAAAACATTCAGTACTTC. Translating gives CASSRVGKNIQYF. The chain uses TRBV7-9 and TRBJ2-4; D gene ambiguous. Trimming cost V 5 bases and J 4 bases, with 9 bases left between them. The CDR3 loop spans 13 amino acids. CDR1 SEHNR and CDR2 FQNEAQ come from the germline V gene (reference sequence).

Written as DNA, the CDR3 is TGTGCCAGCAGTCTTCGACAGGGGAACACCGGGGAGCTGTTTTTT. As protein: CASSLRQGNTGELFF. This rearrangement joins TRBV6-6 to TRBJ2-2; 7 bases map to TRBD1. Germline V gene lookup returns CDR1 MNHNY and CDR2 SVGAGI (reference sequence). J was trimmed by 1 base and V by 5 bases; bases with no gene match: 4. The CDR3 runs 15 residues.

J is TRBJ2-1 and V is TRBV6-6, with D tentatively TRBD2 (6 bases). Germline values: CDR1 MNHNY, CDR2 SVGAGI (reference sequence). There are 13 residues in the CDR3. Trimming left V 3 bases short and J 6 bases short, with 9 bases between. Here the CDR3 DNA reads TGTGCCAGCAGTTATCGGGGACTCAATGAGCAGTTCTTC. Protein product: CASSYRGLNEQFF.

This rearrangement joins TRBV2 to TRBJ2-3, with TRBD2 matching 9 bases. This CDR3 has 16 residues. Unmatched junction bases numbered 13, after V lost 7 bases and J lost 5 bases. Germline assignment: CDR1 SNHLY and CDR2 FYNNEI. The CDR3 protein is CASTAGTASGVDTQYF. The CDR3 region has the DNA TGTGCCAGCACGGCGGGTACGGCTAGCGGGGTAGATACGCAGTATTTT.

The chain combines TRBV5-1 with TRBJ2-5; 7 bases align to TRBD2. Trimming at V came to 4 bases and at J to 1 base, leaving 10 bases not matched to a gene. The germline CDR1 and CDR2 sequences are SGHRS and YFSETQ. The CDR3 runs 16 residues. CDR3 coding DNA: TGCGCCAGCAGCCCGTGGGGGGGGAACACCCAAGAGACCCAGTACTTC. This gives the protein CASSPWGGNTQETQYF. Using reference TRBV5-1 and TRBJ2-5 for the parts outside the CDR3, the full variable domain is KAGVTQTPRYLIKTRGQQVTLSCSPISGHRSVSWYQQTPGQGLQFLFEYFSETQRNKGNFPGRFSGRQFSNSRSEMNVSTLELGDSALYLCASSPWGGNTQETQYFGPGTRLLVL.

This chain uses TRBV7-3 with TRBJ1-1, with D uncertain. The V and J ends lost 0 bases and 1 base respectively, with 3 bases between them. Germline CDR1 SGHTA, CDR2 FQGTGA. The CDR3 contains 13 residues. CDR3 in amino acids: CASSLTPNTEAFF. In DNA form, the CDR3 reads TGTGCCAGCAGCTTAACCCCGAACACTGAAGCTTTCTTT.

The chain carries TRBV30 and TRBJ1-2; D is perhaps TRBD1 (6 bases). Germline V CDR1 and CDR2: GTSNPN, SVGIG (reference sequence). There are 12 residues in the CDR3. V was shortened by 1 base and J by 8 bases, with 11 bases between the two germline ends. The chain's CDR3 is CAWSEGGWGYTF. CDR3 DNA: TGTGCCTGGAGTGAAGGGGGTTGGGGCTACACCTTC.

The chain is built from TRBV7-2 and TRBJ2-2; either TRBD1 or TRBD2 may supply D (5 bases each). Trimming left V 5 bases short and J 6 bases short, with 19 bases between. There are 16 residues in the CDR3. Germline V gene lookup returns CDR1 SGHTA and CDR2 FQGNSA. The DNA for the CDR3 is TGTGCCAGCAGCCCACATGGGACCCCTGCGGCCGGGGAGCTGTTTTTT. Its protein is CASSPHGTPAAGELFF.

The chain combines TRBV9 with TRBJ1-2; D ambiguous. This CDR3 has 15 amino acids. The germline gives CDR1 SGDLS, CDR2 YYNGEE. V lost 3 bases and J lost 6, with 18 bases in between. The CDR3 DNA is TGTGCCAGCAGCGCGATCACAGATATTCTGGATGGCTACACCTTC. Its protein product is CASSAITDILDGYTF.

The chain couples TRBV5-1 to TRBJ2-7, with 10 positions matching TRBD1. V lost 0 bases and J lost 2; bases outside the gene matches: 2. CDR1 and CDR2 (germline): SGHRS, YFSETQ. The CDR3 consists of 15 residues. The DNA of the CDR3 is TGCGCCAGCAGCTTGGGGGACAGGGGACCCTACGAGCAGTACTTC. Translated: CASSLGDRGPYEQYF.